These 25 T cell receptor beta chains came from one sample sequenced in a study of cytomegalovirus exposure and HLA in healthy donors. 60 Vbeta and 13 Jbeta primers were used in PCR. Profiled with immunoSEQ multiplex PCR; TCRdb holds only in-frame clones, not every one. Found here are about 98,000 clones, 70% of them singletons; the top ten hold 2% to 2.5%. The specimen sequenced was PBMCs. All receptors come from a man between 45 and 60 years old in good health and CMV-seronegative.

Note on this clone: Other nucleotide sequences in the sample specify the same CDR3. The genes are TRBV15 and TRBJ1-5; D perhaps matches TRBD1 (6 bases). Germline-derived CDR1 and CDR2 are LNHNV and YYDKDF (reference sequence). Trimming took off 0 bases at V and 2 bases at J, with 11 bases between the two ends. The CDR3 contains 16 residues. CDR3 DNA sequence: TGTGCCACCAGCAGAGAAGGGGGGGCGGGCAATCAGCCCCAGCATTTT. Translation gives CATSREGGAGNQPQHF.

The V and J genes are TRBV18 and TRBJ1-4; D gene uncertain. V was shortened by 6 bases and J by 2 bases, with 16 bases between the two germline ends. The CDR3 consists of 16 residues. The germline gives CDR1 KGHSH, CDR2 LQKENI. CDR3 region: CASSPTSWSTNEKLFF. The CDR3, as DNA: TGTGCCAGCTCCCCTACCTCCTGGTCCACTAATGAAAAACTGTTTTTT.

The V gene is TRBV6-6, the J gene TRBJ2-7; TRBD1 might be the D (6 bases). Germline V gene sequence: CDR1 MNHNY, CDR2 SVGAGI (reference sequence). CDR3 length: 14 amino acids. Trimming cost V 6 bases and J 0 bases, with 12 bases left between them. This CDR3 is CASSYQGPSYEQYF. The CDR3 region has the DNA TGTGCCAGCAGCTACCAGGGGCCCTCCTACGAGCAGTACTTC.

The CDR3 sequence is CASSQASGAGGRYEQYF. CDR3 nucleotide sequence: TGCGCCAGCAGCCAAGCCTCCGGCGCGGGGGGCCGGTACGAGCAGTACTTC. The chain couples TRBV4-3 to TRBJ2-7, with 8 nucleotides matching TRBD2. Trimming removed 1 base from V and 4 bases from J; junction bases left unmatched: 12. Looked up from germline, CDR1 is LGHNA and CDR2 is YSLEER. This CDR3 spans 17 amino acids.

This clone was detected only a few times. This chain joins TRBV14 and TRBJ2-5, with D perhaps given as TRBD1 or TRBD2 (5 bases each). The J call is in doubt because the DNA end fits TRBJ2-7 better. This CDR3 comprises 13 residues. Germline loops: CDR1 SGHDN, CDR2 FVKESK. The CDR3 coding sequence is TGTGCCAGCAGCCAAGTGGGGGCCTACGAGCAGTACTTC. Its protein is CASSQVGAYEQYF.

The chain joins TRBV9 to TRBJ2-3; 7 positions agree with TRBD1. J gave up 2 bases and V 4 bases, and 7 bases lay outside the gene matches. The CDR3 runs to 15 residues. Germline CDR1 reads SGDLS; CDR2 reads YYNGEE. CDR3 sequence reads: CASSPTGVDTDTQYF. The CDR3 region has the DNA TGTGCCAGCAGCCCAACAGGGGTCGACACAGATACGCAGTATTTT.

J is TRBJ2-2 and V is TRBV13; a weak D match, TRBD2 (6 bases). The CDR3 has 15 amino acids. The V end lost 3 bases, the J end lost 6 bases, and 14 bases lay between the germline ends. Germline V gene sequence: CDR1 PRHDT, CDR2 FYEKMQ (reference sequence). The CDR3 sequence: CASSFFGRTAGELFF. CDR3 nucleotides: TGTGCCAGCAGCTTTTTCGGGAGAACAGCCGGGGAGCTGTTTTTT.

This chain links TRBV5-1 with TRBJ2-1; TRBD1 agrees at 7 bases. Trimming removed 7 bases from V and 5 bases from J; junction bases left unmatched: 3. Germline V gene sequence: CDR1 SGHRS, CDR2 YFSETQ. The CDR3 has 12 residues. In nucleotides, the CDR3 is TGCGCCAGCTACGACAGGGACAATGAGCAGTTCTTC. Its protein is CASYDRDNEQFF.

V gene TRBV4-3 combines with J gene TRBJ1-4; D unclear. Trimming took 0 bases from V and 8 from J, leaving 13 bases between them. This CDR3 is 15 amino acids long. Germline CDR1 and CDR2: LGHNA and YSLEER. CDR3 sequence: CASSQEGSLGEKLFF. For the CDR3, the DNA is TGCGCCAGCAGCCAAGAAGGGAGTTTAGGCGAAAAACTGTTTTTT.

This chain uses TRBV7-2 with TRBJ2-3; 9 nucleotides match TRBD1. J lost 1 base, V lost 4 bases, and 6 bases had no gene match. In germline, CDR1 is SGHTA, CDR2 FQGNSA. The CDR3 consists of 16 residues. The CDR3 region is CASSSRTGGGTDTQYF. In DNA, the CDR3 is TGTGCCAGCAGCTCACGTACAGGGGGCGGCACAGATACGCAGTATTTT.

The rearrangement links TRBV7-6 to TRBJ2-7; TRBD1 aligns across 7 bases. V lost 1 base, J lost 3 bases, and 6 bases stayed unmatched. Germline values: CDR1 SGHVS, CDR2 FNYEAQ. This CDR3 spans 15 amino acids. Here the CDR3 DNA reads TGTGCCAGCAGCTTAGGACAGGGAGTTTTCTACGAGCAGTACTTC. The encoded protein is CASSLGQGVFYEQYF. Using reference TRBV7-6 and TRBJ2-7 for the parts outside the CDR3, the full variable domain is GAGVSQSPRYKVTKRGQDVALRCDPISGHVSLYWYRQALGQGPEFLTYFNYEAQQDKSGLPNDRFSAERPEGSISTLTIQRTEQRDSAMYRCASSLGQGVFYEQYFGPGTRLTVT.

The chain recombines TRBV5-8 with TRBJ2-7, with 9 bases matching TRBD2. V was clipped by 5 bases and J by 2 bases; unmatched bases: 8. The CDR3 totals 15 residues. Germline V gene data show CDR1 as SGHTS and CDR2 as YDEGEE. DNA of the CDR3: TGTGCCAGCAGTTTAGCGGGGGCTATCACCTACGAGCAGTACTTC. It codes for CASSLAGAITYEQYF.

This chain uses TRBV27 with TRBJ2-4, with TRBD2 matching over 8 bases. Losses at the gene ends were 1 base for V and 3 bases for J; bases not matched to a gene: 5. CDR3 length: 16 residues. Per the germline V gene, CDR1 is MNHEY and CDR2 is SMNVEV (reference sequence). In nucleotides, the CDR3 is TGTGCCAGCAGTTTATATAGCGGGGCTTACAAAAACATTCAGTACTTC. This encodes CASSLYSGAYKNIQYF.

The chain joins TRBV27 to TRBJ1-2; maybe TRBD1 (6 bases). Trimming stripped 8 bases from V and 4 bases from J, with 11 bases between. CDR1 is MNHEY, CDR2 SMNVEV, per germline (reference sequence). The CDR3 sequence is 12 residues long. The CDR3 loop reads CASLGTPYGYTF. As DNA, the CDR3 is TGTGCCAGCCTCGGGACACCCTATGGCTACACCTTC.

The gene calls are TRBV4-1 and TRBJ2-4; 9 bases agree with TRBD1. From germline, CDR1 is MGHRA and CDR2 YSYEKL. This CDR3 has 20 residues. V trimming: 0 bases; J trimming: 1 base; junction bases outside the gene matches: 13. The CDR3 sequence: CASSQEGQGGHLVAKNIQYF. The CDR3 DNA follows: TGCGCCAGCAGCCAAGAGGGACAGGGAGGGCACCTGGTGGCCAAAAACATTCAGTACTTC.

J is TRBJ2-1 and V is TRBV4-2; 9 nucleotides line up with TRBD1. V was clipped by 0 bases and J by 8 bases; unmatched bases: 8. This CDR3 contains 16 residues. From germline, CDR1 is LGHNA and CDR2 YNFKEQ. CDR3 region: CASSQERTGALHEQFF. In nucleotides, the CDR3 is TGTGCCAGCAGCCAAGAAAGGACAGGGGCCCTGCATGAGCAGTTCTTC.

The count of this clone is one. This specimen includes other DNA sequences encoding the same CDR3. The chain links TRBV27 to TRBJ2-7; 11 positions match TRBD2. Germline V CDR1 and CDR2: MNHEY, SMNVEV (reference sequence). This CDR3 spans 16 amino acids. After removal of 2 bases from V and 3 bases from J, the junction contained 6 bases not matched to a gene. Written as DNA, the CDR3 is TGTGCCAGCAGTTTAGGGCTAGCGGGGGGCCTCTACGAGCAGTACTTC. This gives the protein CASSLGLAGGLYEQYF.

The gene calls are TRBV27 and TRBJ1-6; 9 bases agree with TRBD1. Germline lookup yields CDR1 MNHEY and CDR2 SMNVEV (reference sequence). V was pared by 6 bases and J by 14 bases, with 8 bases of the junction left unmatched. The CDR3 totals 13 residues. CDR3: CASSLDRGRTLHF. The DNA of the CDR3 is TGTGCCAGCAGCCTAGACAGGGGGAGGACCCTCCACTTT.

This clone was picked up one time. This chain uses TRBV7-2 with TRBJ2-3; the D gene is possibly TRBD2 (6 bases). CDR3 size: 15 residues. The V gene lost 1 base and the J gene lost 2 bases, with 10 bases spanning the gap. CDR1 and CDR2 from the germline V gene are SGHTA and FQGNSA. As DNA, the CDR3 is TGTGCCAGCAGCTTAGATGGGCGGGACACAGATACGCAGTATTTT. It codes for CASSLDGRDTDTQYF.

The rearrangement links TRBV7-2 to TRBJ1-3; D gene uncertain. The germline V gene encodes CDR1 SGHTA and CDR2 FQGNSA. CDR3 size: 12 residues. The V end lost 5 bases, the J end lost 7 bases, and 9 bases lay between the germline ends. CDR3 nucleotides: TGTGCCAGCAGCGAATACGGGAACACCATATATTTT. Protein: CASSEYGNTIYF.

This clone was recorded only once. V gene TRBV28 combines with J gene TRBJ1-6, with D perhaps TRBD1 (6 bases). Trimming cost V 3 bases and J 10 bases, with 10 bases left between them. The CDR3 runs 13 residues. Per the germline V gene, CDR1 is MDHEN and CDR2 is SYDVKM. CDR3 nucleotide sequence: TGTGCCAGCAGTTTGGGCAGGGGATCACCCCTCCACTTT. The encoded protein is CASSLGRGSPLHF.

This chain links TRBV14 with TRBJ1-1, with D unclear. With 4 bases removed from V and 3 bases from J, the gap between germline ends came to 9 bases. Germline assignment: CDR1 SGHDN and CDR2 FVKESK. The CDR3 contains 13 residues. CDR3 residues: CASSLYRDTEAFF. The CDR3 DNA sequence: TGTGCCAGCAGCCTATACCGGGACACTGAAGCTTTCTTT.

The count of this clone is one. CDR3 DNA sequence: TGTGCCAGCAGCTTGATGGACAGGAACGAGCAGTACTTC. It translates to CASSLMDRNEQYF. J is TRBJ2-7 and V is TRBV13; 7 positions agree with TRBD1. Germline V lookup: CDR1 PRHDT, CDR2 FYEKMQ (reference sequence). The CDR3 sequence is 13 residues long. Germline trimming cut 3 bases from V and 5 bases from J; bases unmatched to any gene: 4. Full variable domain (rest looked up from reference TRBV13 and TRBJ2-7): AAGVIQSPRHLIKEKRETATLKCYPIPRHDTVYWYQQGPGQDPQFLISFYEKMQSDKGSIPDRFSAQQFSDYHSELNMSSLELGDSALYFCASSLMDRNEQYFGPGTRLTVT.

The V gene is TRBV29-1, the J gene TRBJ2-2; 10 bases line up with TRBD1. Unmatched junction bases numbered 14, after V lost 7 bases and J lost 6 bases. Per germline, CDR1 SQVTM and CDR2 ANQGSEA. The CDR3 totals 16 residues. The CDR3 region is CSASVPGQGSPGELFF. CDR3 nucleotides: TGCAGCGCCAGCGTACCGGGACAGGGGTCTCCCGGGGAGCTGTTTTTT.

This clone was recorded only once. The V call is TRBV7-6, the J call TRBJ2-7; 7 bases line up with TRBD2. This CDR3 is 15 amino acids long. V lost 7 bases and J lost 3; bases outside the gene matches: 12. Germline V CDR1 and CDR2: SGHVS, FNYEAQ. The CDR3 DNA reads as TGTGCCAGCACCCCGGGAGCGGGGAGACGCTACGAGCAGTACTTC. It yields the protein CASTPGAGRRYEQYF.